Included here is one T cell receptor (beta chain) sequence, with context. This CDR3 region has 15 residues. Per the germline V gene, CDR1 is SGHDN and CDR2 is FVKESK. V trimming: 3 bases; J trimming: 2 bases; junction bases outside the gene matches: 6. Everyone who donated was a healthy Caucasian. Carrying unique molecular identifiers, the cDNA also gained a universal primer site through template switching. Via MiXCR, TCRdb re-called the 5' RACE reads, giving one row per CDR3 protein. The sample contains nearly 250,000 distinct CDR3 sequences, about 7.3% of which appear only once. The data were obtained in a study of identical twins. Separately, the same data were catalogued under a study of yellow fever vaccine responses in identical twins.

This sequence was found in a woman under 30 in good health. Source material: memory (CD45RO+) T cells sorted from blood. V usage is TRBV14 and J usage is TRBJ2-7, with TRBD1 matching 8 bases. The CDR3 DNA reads TGTGCCAGCAGCCAGGGACAGGCCGGGCCCTACGAGCAGTACTTC. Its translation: CASSQGQAGPYEQYF.